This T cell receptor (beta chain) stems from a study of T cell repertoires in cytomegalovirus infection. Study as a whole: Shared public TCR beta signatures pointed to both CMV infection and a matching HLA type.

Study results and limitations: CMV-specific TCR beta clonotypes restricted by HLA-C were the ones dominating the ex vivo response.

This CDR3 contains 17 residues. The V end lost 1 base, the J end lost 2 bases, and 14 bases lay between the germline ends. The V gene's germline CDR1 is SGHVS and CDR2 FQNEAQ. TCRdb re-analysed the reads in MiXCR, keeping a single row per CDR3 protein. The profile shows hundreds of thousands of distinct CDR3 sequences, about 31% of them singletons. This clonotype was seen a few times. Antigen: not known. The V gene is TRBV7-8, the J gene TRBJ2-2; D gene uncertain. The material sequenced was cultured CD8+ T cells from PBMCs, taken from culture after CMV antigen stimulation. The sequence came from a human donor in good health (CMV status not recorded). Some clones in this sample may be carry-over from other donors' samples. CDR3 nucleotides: TGTGCCAGCAGCTTAGAAGTCGGTGGAGTAAACACCGGGGAGCTGTTTTTT. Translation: CASSLEVGGVNTGELFF. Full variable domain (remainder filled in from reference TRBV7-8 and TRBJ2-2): GAGVSQSPRYKVAKRGQDVALRCDPISGHVSLFWYQQALGQGPEFLTYFQNEAQLDKSGLPSDRFFAERPEGSVSTLKIQRTQQEDSAVYLCASSLEVGGVNTGELFFGEGSRLTVL.